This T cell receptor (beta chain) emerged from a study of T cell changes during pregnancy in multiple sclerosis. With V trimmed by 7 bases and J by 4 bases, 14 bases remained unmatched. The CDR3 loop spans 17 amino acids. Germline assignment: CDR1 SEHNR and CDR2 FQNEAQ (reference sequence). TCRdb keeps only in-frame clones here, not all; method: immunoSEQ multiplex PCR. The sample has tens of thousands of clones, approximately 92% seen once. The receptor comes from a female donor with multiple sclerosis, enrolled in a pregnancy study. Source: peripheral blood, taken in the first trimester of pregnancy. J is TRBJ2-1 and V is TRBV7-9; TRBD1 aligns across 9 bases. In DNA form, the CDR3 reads TGTGCCAGCACCGGATGGGGACAGGGAGGGGGATACAATGAGCAGTTCTTC. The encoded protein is CASTGWGQGGGYNEQFF.